Sequencing of this T cell receptor beta chain was carried out in a study of T cell responses to AZD1222 COVID-19 vaccine (dated by TCRdb to the early 2020s). For the wider study: AZD1222 recipients whose second dose came at about 4 weeks and those whose second dose came at about 12 weeks were combined into one group, since spike-specific TCR depth and breadth did not differ between the two schedules. TCR sequencing was performed for about 250 trial participants, of whom approximately 200 were given two doses of AZD1222 and some 25 were given two doses of MenACWY control vaccine. Trial participants were enrolled by age into subgroups of 18-55, 56-69 and 70-plus years, and around 140, 26 and 57 TCR-sequenced participants, respectively, were included in these subgroups.

The label giving this sample's time point can be read as: baseline before first vaccination. Vaccinee samples were obtained from the UK trials COV001 and COV002, which included a single-blind randomized controlled phase 2/3 trial of AZD1222 (ChAdOx1 nCoV-19) in healthy adults. For TCRbeta chain sequencing, PBMC samples from trial participants were taken at day 0 and at day 28 after the second dose. This clone was seen ten or more times. Its specific antigen is unknown. No much larger clone is present one base from it, and per-base qualities are unavailable. Based on the germline V gene (reference sequence), the CDR1 and CDR2 sequences are LNHNV and YYDKDF. Cut back by 3 bases and 3 bases, the V and J ends lie 3 bases apart. Counted from cysteine to phenylalanine, this CDR3 has 13 amino acids. Here the CDR3 DNA is all that survives: 39 bases in frame from base 1. The CDR3 regions of human TCRbeta chains were analyzed by immunosequencing. In the authors' own workflow: TCRs in the repertoires were matched against a reference library of SARS-CoV-2-specific TCRs that had been generated with the MIRA antigen-specificity platform. Breadth meant the fraction of unique TCRs that were SARS-CoV-2-associated, whereas depth meant the fraction of total T cells that were SARS-CoV-2-associated. Using the MIRA data, every spike-specific TCR was mapped to the spike region that the TCR reacted to and assigned to either a CD4 or a CD8 class. Log10-transformed breadth and depth values were compared by one-way ANOVA with Sidak's multiple comparisons tests. What TCRdb holds here is the immuneACCESS table cut down to in-frame rearrangements. Part of the clones is not present; checked against another copy, under half of the missing clones reflect an unresolved V gene, and the others are unexplained. The DNA was the basis for D and trimming; V, J and clone size are from that table. The sample data list around 160,000 clones, and under 95% of these were observed just once. Jointly, the top ten make up roughly 5% of the sample.

General study outcomes and caveats: Reportedly, close to half of the unique spike-specific TCRs recognized epitopes lying outside the regions that are mutated in the B.1.351 and B.1.1.7 variants. The vaccine-associated CD4 TCRs covered the entire spike protein, and the dominant responses fell in regions 160-218 and 743-854. The 56-69-year group was small, and its depth increase did not reach significance, likely because of low power. Participants were mostly white British and included more females than males, and it was suggested by the authors that clonal diversity may have been underestimated. Because no day 14 peak-response samples were available, repertoires were characterized only after the peak T cell response. After two AZD1222 doses, both the breadth and the depth of spike-specific TCRs were significantly higher than at day 0 and than in MenACWY recipients. Conclusions about previously exposed vaccinees are limited because only a handful of AZD1222 recipients were SARS-CoV-2 seropositive at baseline.

The sequences come from peripheral blood, collected on day 0 of AZD1222 vaccination. The source of this sequence is an adult in good health. The rearranged chain carries TRBV15 and TRBJ1-6, with no confidently assigned D gene. At the DNA level, the sequence is TGTGCCACCAGCAGGAACTATAATTCACCCCTCCACTTT. Its product reads: CATSRNYNSPLHF.